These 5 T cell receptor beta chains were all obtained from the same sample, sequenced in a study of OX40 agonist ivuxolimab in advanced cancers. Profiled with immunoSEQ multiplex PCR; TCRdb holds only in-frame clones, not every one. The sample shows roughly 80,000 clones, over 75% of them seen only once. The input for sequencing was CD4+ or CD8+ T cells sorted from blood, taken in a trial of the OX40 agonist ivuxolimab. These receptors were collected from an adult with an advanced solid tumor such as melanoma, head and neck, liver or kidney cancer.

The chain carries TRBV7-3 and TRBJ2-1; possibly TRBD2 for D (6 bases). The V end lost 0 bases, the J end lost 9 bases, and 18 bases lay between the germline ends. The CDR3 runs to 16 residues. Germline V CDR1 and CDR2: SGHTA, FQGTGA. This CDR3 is CASSLTGTSSLGEQFF. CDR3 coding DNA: TGTGCCAGCAGCTTAACTGGCACTAGCAGTTTGGGTGAGCAGTTCTTC.

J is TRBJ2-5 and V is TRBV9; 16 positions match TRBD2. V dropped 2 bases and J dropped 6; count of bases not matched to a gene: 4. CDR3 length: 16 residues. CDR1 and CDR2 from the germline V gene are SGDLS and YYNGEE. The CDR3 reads CASSVGTSGGAKTQYF. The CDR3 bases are TGTGCCAGCAGCGTTGGGACTAGCGGGGGGGCGAAGACCCAGTACTTC.

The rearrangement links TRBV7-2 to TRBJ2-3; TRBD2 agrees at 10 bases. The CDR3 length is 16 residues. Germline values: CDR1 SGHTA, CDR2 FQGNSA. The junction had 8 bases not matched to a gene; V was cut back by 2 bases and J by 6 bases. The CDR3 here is CASSLLGLAGVDTQYF. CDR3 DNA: TGTGCCAGCAGCTTATTGGGGCTAGCGGGAGTGGATACGCAGTATTTT.

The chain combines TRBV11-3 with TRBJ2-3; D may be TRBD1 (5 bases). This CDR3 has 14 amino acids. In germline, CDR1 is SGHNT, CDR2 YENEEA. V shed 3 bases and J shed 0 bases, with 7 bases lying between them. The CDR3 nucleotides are TGTGCCAGCAGCTTGGGGCCGAGCACAGATACGCAGTATTTT. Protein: CASSLGPSTDTQYF.

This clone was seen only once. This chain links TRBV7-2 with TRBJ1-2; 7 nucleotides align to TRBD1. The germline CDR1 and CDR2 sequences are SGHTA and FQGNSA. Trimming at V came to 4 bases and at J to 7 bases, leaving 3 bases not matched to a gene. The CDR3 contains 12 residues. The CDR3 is CASSWTGVGYTF. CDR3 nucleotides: TGTGCCAGCAGCTGGACAGGAGTTGGCTACACCTTC.